Listed here is a single TCR beta chain. This specimen comes from a study of blood T cell repertoires in COVID-19. Measured with immunoSEQ multiplex PCR; TCRdb has only the in-frame clones, and not every one. The table has 200,000 to 250,000 clones, approximately 87% seen once. Germline V CDR1 and CDR2: MNHEY, SVGAGI. This CDR3 has 14 amino acids. Trimming took 4 bases from V and 0 from J, leaving 8 bases between them. The sequenced sample was peripheral blood. The TCR was taken from a woman aged 65 to 85 with active or convalescent COVID-19. The rearrangement uses TRBV6-5 and TRBJ2-3; D gene ambiguous. CDR3 protein: CASSFSTSTDTQYF. The CDR3, as DNA: TGTGCCAGCAGTTTTTCTACTAGCACAGATACGCAGTATTTT.